This entry lists 29 T cell receptor beta chains sequenced from one sample in a study of CXCR3-negative and CXCR3-positive naive CD8 T cells. Notes on the study in general: Greater hydrophobicity was found in TRB CDR3s of CXCR3-positive naive cells than of CXCR3-negative naive cells.

No antigen is known for these receptors. UMI-labeled 5' RACE TRB cDNA libraries were prepared from the cells. Reanalyzing the 5' RACE reads, TCRdb keeps one entry per CDR3 protein, without DNA. This table holds roughly 50,000 distinct CDR3 sequences. Sequences were obtained from naive CXCR3+ CD8+ T cells from blood. The subset is: CD45RO-CCR7+CD27+CD95- naive CD8+ T cells expressing CXCR3 (TNR3+). The receptor source for this set is a human donor in good health. Some clones in this sample may be carry-over from other donors' samples.

The rearrangement links TRBV29-1 to TRBJ2-1; TCRdb's D call of TRBD1 is untestable without DNA. This CDR3 contains 14 residues. Germline loops: CDR1 SQVTM, CDR2 ANQGSEA. CDR3 loop: CSVLGGAVGYEQFF.

V gene TRBV4-1 combines with J gene TRBJ2-7; TCRdb selects TRBD2, and the lack of DNA leaves this call unchecked. The CDR3 loop spans 16 amino acids. CDR1 and CDR2 (germline): MGHRA, YSYEKL. The CDR3: CASSQVGGVSAYEQYF.

This chain joins TRBV29-1 and TRBJ2-1. The V gene's germline CDR1 is SQVTM and CDR2 ANQGSEA. The CDR3 loop spans 13 amino acids. CDR3 sequence reads: CSVEAAIFDEQFF.

The V and J genes are TRBV4-2 and TRBJ2-7. The CDR3 covers 14 residues. Germline V gene lookup returns CDR1 LGHNA and CDR2 YNFKEQ. The CDR3 protein is CASSQEAFGNEQYF.

The J gene is TRBJ1-5, the V gene TRBV27; TCRdb selects TRBD1, and the lack of DNA leaves this call unchecked. CDR1 and CDR2 (germline): MNHEY, SMNVEV (reference sequence). The CDR3 loop spans 17 amino acids. The CDR3 is CASSLSPGITGNQPQHF.

V usage is TRBV20-1 and J usage is TRBJ2-5; TCRdb lists TRBD1, though no DNA is available to test this call. This CDR3 spans 12 amino acids. CDR1 is DFQATT, CDR2 SNEGSKA, per germline (reference sequence). The CDR3 sequence: CSAQRGPETQYF.

The gene calls are TRBV12-5 and TRBJ1-2. Looked up from germline, CDR1 is LGHNT and CDR2 is FRNRAP. The CDR3 is 15 residues long. The CDR3 protein is CASGLLLTTNYGYTF.

J is TRBJ2-1 and V is TRBV11-3; with no DNA, the TCRdb D assignment of TRBD1 cannot be verified. Germline V gene lookup returns CDR1 SGHNT and CDR2 YENEEA. The CDR3 runs to 15 residues. The CDR3 here is CASSSYWAGIGEQFF.

The chain has TRBV20-1 and TRBJ2-1; TCRdb names TRBD2, which stays unverified in the absence of DNA. Germline V gene lookup returns CDR1 DFQATT and CDR2 SNEGSKA (reference sequence). This CDR3 is built from 15 residues. This CDR3 is CSARDINGGAHEQFF.

The chain combines TRBV7-8 with TRBJ2-7; with no DNA, the TCRdb D assignment of TRBD1 cannot be verified. This CDR3 has 14 amino acids. CDR1 is SGHVS, CDR2 FQNEAQ, per germline. CDR3 residues: CASSLDLGAYEQYF.

This chain connects TRBV28 to TRBJ2-1; TCRdb reports TRBD1, a call that lacks DNA to check it against. The CDR3 contains 14 residues. Germline-derived CDR1 and CDR2 are MDHEN and SYDVKM. The CDR3 sequence: CASSLAGDVNEQFF.

This sequence joins TRBV20-1 and TRBJ2-7; TCRdb calls TRBD2, which cannot be checked without DNA. The CDR3 has 13 amino acids. Germline CDR1 reads DFQATT; CDR2 reads SNEGSKA (reference sequence). The CDR3 region is CSASGSNSEEQYF.

This chain joins TRBV28 and TRBJ2-7; TCRdb picks TRBD1, but there is no DNA to check that call. Germline CDR1 is MDHEN and CDR2 is SYDVKM. The CDR3 totals 16 residues. The CDR3 spells CASSRLNRGRDYEQYF. The full variable domain, completed using reference TRBV28 and TRBJ2-7, is DVKVTQSSRYLVKRTGEKVFLECVQDMDHENMFWYRQDPGLGLRLIYFSYDVKMKEKGDIPEGYSVSREKKERFSLILESASTNQTSMYLCASSRLNRGRDYEQYFGPGTRLTVT.

The V and J genes are TRBV19 and TRBJ2-7; TCRdb selects TRBD1, and the lack of DNA leaves this call unchecked. The germline CDR1 and CDR2 sequences are LNHDA and SQIVND (reference sequence). The CDR3 consists of 14 residues. This chain's CDR3 is CASSIGTGPYEQYF.

The chain recombines TRBV29-1 with TRBJ2-1; TCRdb returns TRBD1, unconfirmable since there is no DNA. Germline loops: CDR1 SQVTM, CDR2 ANQGSEA. The CDR3 extends over 14 amino acids. The CDR3: CSVVVDRTYNEQFF.

The chain couples TRBV15 to TRBJ2-1. This CDR3 contains 12 residues. Germline lookup yields CDR1 LNHNV and CDR2 YYDKDF (reference sequence). This CDR3 reads CATSTYRMGQFF.

The chain carries TRBV7-9 and TRBJ2-5; TCRdb proposes TRBD1, but this gene call is untestable without DNA. The germline V gene encodes CDR1 SEHNR and CDR2 FQNEAQ (reference sequence). The CDR3 extends over 16 amino acids. This CDR3 reads CASSFTLDRGGETQYF.

The chain is built from TRBV29-1 and TRBJ2-7. The CDR3 totals 14 residues. Germline V gene sequence: CDR1 SQVTM, CDR2 ANQGSEA. This chain's CDR3 is CSVEDRGSSYEQYF.

The rearrangement links TRBV6-2 or TRBV6-3 to TRBJ2-1; as DNA is missing, the TRBD2 call by TCRdb cannot be tested. The V gene's germline CDR1 is MNHEY and CDR2 SVGEGT. CDR3 length: 16 amino acids. CDR3 sequence reads: CASSQNLAASYNEQFF.

The chain uses TRBV7-8 and TRBJ1-4; TCRdb returns TRBD1, unconfirmable since there is no DNA. Looked up from germline, CDR1 is SGHVS and CDR2 is FQNEAQ. The CDR3 runs 17 residues. CDR3 protein: CASSLPFSAEDNEKLFF. The entire variable domain, with the rest obtained from reference TRBV7-8 and TRBJ1-4, is as follows: GAGVSQSPRYKVAKRGQDVALRCDPISGHVSLFWYQQALGQGPEFLTYFQNEAQLDKSGLPSDRFFAERPEGSVSTLKIQRTQQEDSAVYLCASSLPFSAEDNEKLFFGSGTQLSVL.

This chain links TRBV12-2 with TRBJ2-7; TCRdb's D call of TRBD2 is untestable without DNA. TRBV12-2 is reported as a pseudogene. The CDR3 extends over 16 amino acids. CDR3 region: CASRLVSRLECDEQYF.

V and J are TRBV11-1 and TRBJ2-4; TCRdb's D call, TRBD1, is unchecked because there is no DNA. In germline, CDR1 is SGHAT, CDR2 FQDESV (reference sequence). The CDR3 extends over 14 amino acids. The CDR3 loop is CASSRLGAKNIQYF.

The V call is TRBV4-3, the J call TRBJ1-5; TCRdb gives TRBD1 as the D gene, but with no DNA this cannot be confirmed. The CDR3 spans 17 residues. Germline CDR1 is LGHNA and CDR2 is YSLEER. The CDR3 sequence: CASSQDLGGQANQPQHF.

CDR3 region: CASSFGGGEQYF. The J gene is TRBJ2-7, the V gene TRBV7-9; TCRdb's assignment of TRBD2 cannot be checked, as there is no DNA. This CDR3 is built from 12 residues. Germline loops: CDR1 SEHNR, CDR2 FQNEAQ (reference sequence).

The chain uses TRBV7-9 and TRBJ1-5; as DNA is missing, the TRBD1 call by TCRdb cannot be tested. Germline V CDR1 and CDR2: SEHNR, FQNEAQ (reference sequence). The CDR3 totals 16 residues. CDR3 sequence reads: CASSFSTGQGVQPQHF.

The V call is TRBV7-9, the J call TRBJ2-1. The CDR3 spans 13 residues. Germline V gene data show CDR1 as SEHNR and CDR2 as FQNEAQ (reference sequence). The CDR3 sequence is CASSDSSYNEQFF.

The V call is TRBV7-9, the J call TRBJ2-1; checking the TCRdb D call of TRBD2 is not possible without DNA. The CDR3 is 16 residues long. Germline CDR1 SEHNR, CDR2 FQNEAQ (reference sequence). The chain's CDR3 is CASSPVSSGALGEQFF. Complete variable domain (other parts from reference TRBV7-9 and TRBJ2-1): DTGVSQNPRHKITKRGQNVTFRCDPISEHNRLYWYRQTLGQGPEFLTYFQNEAQLEKSRLLSDRFSAERPKGSFSTLEIQRTEQGDSAMYLCASSPVSSGALGEQFFGPGTRLTVL.

The J gene is TRBJ2-7, the V gene TRBV7-9; TCRdb's assignment of TRBD1 cannot be checked, as there is no DNA. This CDR3 is built from 15 residues. Per germline, CDR1 SEHNR and CDR2 FQNEAQ (reference sequence). The chain's CDR3 is CASSPGLDSSYEQYF.

V gene TRBV7-2 combines with J gene TRBJ2-7. Germline V CDR1 and CDR2: SGHTA, FQGNSA. The CDR3 totals 13 residues. The CDR3 is CASSLAVDYEQYF.